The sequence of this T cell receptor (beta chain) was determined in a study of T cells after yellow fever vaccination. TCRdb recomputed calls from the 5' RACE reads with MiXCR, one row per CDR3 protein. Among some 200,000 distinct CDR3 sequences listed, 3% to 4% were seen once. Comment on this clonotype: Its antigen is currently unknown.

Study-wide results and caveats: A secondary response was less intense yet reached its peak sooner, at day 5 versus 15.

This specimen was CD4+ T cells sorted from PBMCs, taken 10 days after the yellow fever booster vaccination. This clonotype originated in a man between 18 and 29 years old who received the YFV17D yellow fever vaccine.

The DNA of the CDR3 is TGCGCCAGCAGCCAAGAACGACAGGGATCGGAGTATTTT. It encodes CASSQERQGSEYF. The chain employs TRBV4-3 and TRBJ2-3, with 7 bases fitting TRBD1. Germline V gives CDR1 LGHNA, CDR2 YSLEER. V gave up 0 bases and J gave up 13 bases; unmatched junction bases: 7. The CDR3 runs 13 residues.